This T cell receptor (beta chain) was retrieved from a study of OX40 agonist ivuxolimab in advanced cancers. Across the study: Ivuxolimab is a fully human IgG2 antibody that activates OX40 (CD134). Every patient in dose escalation had hepatocellular carcinoma, melanoma, renal cell or head and neck cancer. From 23 to 79 years was the age range, with a mean of approximately 63 years, and over 70% were male.

Germline values: CDR1 KGHSH, CDR2 LQKENI. The CDR3 is 13 residues long. Trimming removed 5 bases at V and 4 bases at J, with 9 bases between. Patients had blood sampled at baseline and again on cycle 4 day 1 and cycle 7 day 1. Repertoires were generated with immunoSEQ multiplex PCR, while TCRdb's copy carries only in-frame clones and drops some. The table records around 91,000 clones, roughly 89% of them present only once. The source was CD4+ or CD8+ T cells sorted from blood, collected in a trial of the OX40 agonist ivuxolimab. The receptor was isolated from an adult with an advanced solid tumor such as melanoma, head and neck, liver or kidney cancer. The rearrangement joins TRBV18 to TRBJ1-3, with D unresolved. DNA for the CDR3: TGTGCCAGCTCAACGGGCTTAGGAAACACCATATATTTT. Its protein is CASSTGLGNTIYF.